A selection of T cell receptor beta chains follows, all from one sample in a study of T cells after yellow fever vaccination. Using its own MiXCR run on the 5' RACE reads, TCRdb lists one record per CDR3 protein. The table records a few hundred thousand distinct CDR3 sequences, over 4% of them present only once. Sequencing was performed on PBMCs, taken 5 days after the yellow fever booster vaccination. These receptors were collected from a man between 18 and 35 years old who received the YFV17D yellow fever vaccine. CDR3s include the opening cysteine and the closing phenylalanine or tryptophan. Fields, in order: V gene, D gene, clone size, J gene, CDR3 DNA, CDR3 protein. A D gene is named only where the DNA matches it firmly. Expanded clones get a size class; other rows say once, few or many, or leave the size out.

>TRBV18|TRBD1|few|TRBJ1-4
TGTGCCAGCTCATCTACAGGGGCTTTTAATGAAAAACTGTTTTTT
CASSSTGAFNEKLFF
>TRBV7-2|.|few|TRBJ1-1
TGTGCCAGCAGCATACAGGGAATTCGTCCTGAAGCTTTCTTT
CASSIQGIRPEAFF
>TRBV11-2|TRBD2|.|TRBJ2-1
TGTGCCAGCAGCTTACCCTCCGGGGGGAGGTTTAATGAGCAGTTCTTC
CASSLPSGGRFNEQFF
>TRBV20-1|TRBD1|.|TRBJ1-2
TGCAGTGCTAGAGATCAGGGGGCGGATGGCTACACCTTC
CSARDQGADGYTF
>TRBV5-6|.|many|TRBJ1-5
TGTGCCAGCAGCTTGCGCCGGCAGGGTGGACAGCCCCAGCATTTT
CASSLRRQGGQPQHF
>TRBV4-1|.|many|TRBJ2-7
TGCGCCAGCAGCCAAGCTTTTGCGAGGTCGGACGAGCAGTACTTC
CASSQAFARSDEQYF
>TRBV5-1|.|.|TRBJ2-3
TGCGCCAGCAGCTTTATTCCCAACCCGGGCGATACGCAGTATTTT
CASSFIPNPGDTQYF
>TRBV28|TRBD1|few|TRBJ2-1
TGTGCCAGCAGTACGCAGGACAGGGAGATTGGGCAGTTCTTC
CASSTQDREIGQFF
>TRBV7-9|TRBD1|.|TRBJ2-1
TGTGCCAGCAGCCATACGAAGCAGGGGGTCGCCTCCTACAATGAGCAGTTCTTC
CASSHTKQGVASYNEQFF
>TRBV29-1|.|.|TRBJ1-1
TGCAGCGTTGGGTGGAACACTGAAGCTTTCTTT
CSVGWNTEAFF
>TRBV9|.|many|TRBJ1-1
TGTGCCAGCAGCCTAGACGGATACACTGAAGCTTTCTTT
CASSLDGYTEAFF
>TRBV5-1|.|few|TRBJ1-1
TGCGCCAGCAGCTTGGACGGGGCGGGCACTGAAGCTTTCTTT
CASSLDGAGTEAFF
>TRBV4-1|TRBD1|few|TRBJ2-3
TGCGCCAGCACCCGACAGGGGAAGAGGACAGATACGCAGTATTTT
CASTRQGKRTDTQYF
>TRBV20-1|.|many|TRBJ2-3
TGCAGTGCTAGCGGGTTGGGAGATACGCAGTATTTT
CSASGLGDTQYF
>TRBV10-3|.|few|TRBJ1-2
TGTGCCACCGGAGGGACCGATACTAACTATGGCTACACCTTC
CATGGTDTNYGYTF
>TRBV29-1|.|many|TRBJ2-1
TGCAGCGTTGAGGCACCAGGGGACAATGAGCAGTTCTTC
CSVEAPGDNEQFF
>TRBV4-1|.|many|TRBJ2-2
TGCGCCAGCAGCCGATCAGGGGAAACCGGGGAGCTGTTTTTT
CASSRSGETGELFF
>TRBV3-1|TRBD1|.|TRBJ2-3
TGTGCCAGCAGCCGACAGGGAGATACGCAGTATTTT
CASSRQGDTQYF
>TRBV11-2|.|few|TRBJ2-3
TGTGCCAGCAGCTTAGTTCCTTTGGGGACAGATACGCAGTATTTT
CASSLVPLGTDTQYF
>TRBV5-1|TRBD2|few|TRBJ2-1
TGCGCCAGCAGCCAGGAAGCGGGGCGATACAATGAGCAGTTCTTC
CASSQEAGRYNEQFF
>TRBV24-1|.|few|TRBJ1-3
TGTGCCACCAGTGATTTAAGCTCTGGAAACACCATATATTTT
CATSDLSSGNTIYF
>TRBV9|.|.|TRBJ2-1
TGTGCCAGCAGCTCCCAGTCCCAGGGCCATGAGCAGTTCTTC
CASSSQSQGHEQFF
>TRBV7-3|.|.|TRBJ2-4
TGTGCCAGCGGGGGCATTCAGTACTTC
CASGGIQYF
>TRBV4-3|.|.|TRBJ2-5
TGCGCCAGCAGCCAATTCAGAGGGGGGCAGACCCAGTACTTC
CASSQFRGGQTQYF
>TRBV2|TRBD2|few|TRBJ2-7
TGTGCCAGCAGTGAAGCCCTGGGGGGGACCTACGAGCAGTACTTC
CASSEALGGTYEQYF
>TRBV5-4|TRBD1|few|TRBJ2-7
TGTGCCAGCACCGACCGGGACAGGGTCGAGCAGTACTTC
CASTDRDRVEQYF
>TRBV4-3|TRBD2|.|TRBJ2-5
TGCGCCAGCAGCCGCCTGGGGCGGGGGTTTGGGACCCAGTACTTC
CASSRLGRGFGTQYF
>TRBV5-1|.|many|TRBJ2-2
TGCGCCAGCAGCTTGCTGGCTAGCGAGACCGGGGAGCTGTTTTTT
CASSLLASETGELFF
>TRBV11-2|.|.|TRBJ2-1
TGTGCCAGCAGCTCCCTCCGCGGAGAGTACAATGAGCAGTTCTTC
CASSSLRGEYNEQFF
>TRBV20-1|.|many|TRBJ2-3
TGCAGTGCTAGAGAAGGGAGGTATACGCAGTATTTT
CSAREGRYTQYF
>TRBV5-1|.|many|TRBJ2-2
TGCGCCAGCAGCTTGTCAGGACCCGGGGAGCTGTTTTTT
CASSLSGPGELFF
>TRBV3-1|.|.|TRBJ2-2
TGTGCCAGCAGCCAAGGTTCAGGCACCGGGGAGCTGTTTTTT
CASSQGSGTGELFF
>TRBV12-3/TRBV12-4|TRBD1|many|TRBJ1-3
TGTGCCAGCAGTTTAGGGGCCAGGGGGCGCGGAAACACCATATATTTT
CASSLGARGRGNTIYF
>TRBV20-1|TRBD2|.|TRBJ2-1
TGCAGTGCTAGAGATGCCCTAGCGGGCTCCTACAATGAGCAGTTCTTC
CSARDALAGSYNEQFF
>TRBV2|.|.|TRBJ2-5
TGTGCCAGCACGGGGGACATGGGGGAGACCCAGTACTTC
CASTGDMGETQYF
>TRBV5-5|.|few|TRBJ1-2
TGTGCCAGCAGCTTGCGCCTAGAGGAAGGGGGCTACACCTTC
CASSLRLEEGGYTF